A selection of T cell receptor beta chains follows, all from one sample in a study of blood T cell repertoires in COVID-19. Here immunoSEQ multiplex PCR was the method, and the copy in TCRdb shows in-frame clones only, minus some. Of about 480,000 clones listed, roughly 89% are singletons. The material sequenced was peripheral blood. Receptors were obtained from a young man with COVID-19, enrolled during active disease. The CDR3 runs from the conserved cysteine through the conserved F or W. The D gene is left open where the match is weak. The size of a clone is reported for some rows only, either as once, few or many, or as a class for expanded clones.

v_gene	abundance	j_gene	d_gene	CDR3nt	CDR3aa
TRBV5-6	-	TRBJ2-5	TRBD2	TGTGCCAGCAGCTTGTATGCGGGAGGGGTGGAGACCCAGTACTTC	CASSLYAGGVETQYF
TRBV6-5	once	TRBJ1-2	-	TGTGCCAGCAGCGGATCCTCCAGCGGGATTCAGGGCTACACCTTC	CASSGSSSGIQGYTF
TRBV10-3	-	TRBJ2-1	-	TGTGCCATCAGTGGGGGGTTCGTAGCGGTCTCCTACAATGAGCAGTTCTTC	CAISGGFVAVSYNEQFF
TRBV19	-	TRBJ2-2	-	TGTGCCAGTAGTATAGTTGTGGGGGCAGGCGGGGAGCTGTTTTTT	CASSIVVGAGGELFF
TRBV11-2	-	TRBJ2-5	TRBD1	TGTGCCAGCAGCCAGGACAGGGCCCCCAAGACCCAGTACTTC	CASSQDRAPKTQYF
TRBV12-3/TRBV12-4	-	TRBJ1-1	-	TGTGCCAGCAGTTTATTTCCGGGCACTGAAGCTTTCTTT	CASSLFPGTEAFF
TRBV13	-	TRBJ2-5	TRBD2	TGTGCCAGCAGCTTTCCCGGGACTAGCGGTTTGGAGACCCAGTACTTC	CASSFPGTSGLETQYF
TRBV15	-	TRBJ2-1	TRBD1	TGTGCCACCAGCAGAGATAAGGGACAGTCCTTTTATGAGCAGTTCTTC	CATSRDKGQSFYEQFF
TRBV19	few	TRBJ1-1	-	TGTGCCAGTAGTATCTTAGGGGTTAGAACTGAAGCTTTCTTT	CASSILGVRTEAFF
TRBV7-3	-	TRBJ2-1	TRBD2	TGTGCCAGCAGTCAGGGACTAGCCCAAGTGCAGTTCTTC	CASSQGLAQVQFF
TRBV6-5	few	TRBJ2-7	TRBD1	TGTGCCAGCAGTTTTGAGACAGGGGCAGCCGAGCAGTACTTC	CASSFETGAAEQYF
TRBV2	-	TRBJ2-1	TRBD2	TGTGCCAGCAGTGAGGGGACTCTAGCGGGAAAGTTCAATGAGCAGTTCTTC	CASSEGTLAGKFNEQFF
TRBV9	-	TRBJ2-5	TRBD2	TGTGCCAGCAGCCCATCGGGGGGGCTAGAGACCCAGTACTTC	CASSPSGGLETQYF
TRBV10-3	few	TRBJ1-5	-	TGTGCCATCAGTCCAGGGGCCGGCAATCAGCCCCAGCATTTT	CAISPGAGNQPQHF
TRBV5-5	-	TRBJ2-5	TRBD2	TGTGCCAGCAGCCCAGGGACTAGCGGGGGTACCCAGTACTTC	CASSPGTSGGTQYF
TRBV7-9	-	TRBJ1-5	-	TGTGCCAGCAGCTTAGAACCGGGGGGGATTAATCAGCCCCAGCATTTT	CASSLEPGGINQPQHF
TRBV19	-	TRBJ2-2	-	TGTGCCAGTAGTATAGAGGTAGCCGGGGAGCTGTTTTTT	CASSIEVAGELFF
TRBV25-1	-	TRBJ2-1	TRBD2	TGTGCCAGCAGTGGTGGCGGGGGGCGAGAGCAGTTCTTC	CASSGGGGREQFF
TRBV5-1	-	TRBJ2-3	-	TGCGCCAGCAGCTCCCGCGACAGTGCAAATACGCAGTATTTT	CASSSRDSANTQYF
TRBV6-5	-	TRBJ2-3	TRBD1	TGTGCCAGCAGTCGACAGGGGGCAGGCGATACGCAGTATTTT	CASSRQGAGDTQYF
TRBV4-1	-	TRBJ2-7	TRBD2	TGCGCCAGCAGCCAACGAACTAGCGGGTGGCAGTACGAGCAGTACTTC	CASSQRTSGWQYEQYF
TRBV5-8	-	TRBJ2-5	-	TGTGCCAGCAGCTCGGGACTCTTTCCGTCCCAGTACTTC	CASSSGLFPSQYF
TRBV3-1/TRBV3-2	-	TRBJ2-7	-	TGTGCCAGCAGCCAAGTCGTAGGGGCCGTCTACGAGCAGTACTTC	CASSQVVGAVYEQYF
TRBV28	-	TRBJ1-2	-	TGTGCCAGCAAAACACCAGGTGCCTATGGCTACACCTTC	CASKTPGAYGYTF
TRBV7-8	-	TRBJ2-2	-	TGTGCCAGCAGCTTAGTAAGGGAGCTGTTTTTT	CASSLVRELFF
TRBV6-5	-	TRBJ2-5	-	TGTGCCAGCAGTCGGGTCCAAGAGACCCAGTACTTC	CASSRVQETQYF
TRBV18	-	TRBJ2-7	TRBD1	TGTGCCAGCTCACAGGACAGGGGTTACGAGCAGTACTTC	CASSQDRGYEQYF
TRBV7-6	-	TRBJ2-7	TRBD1	TGTGCCAGCAGCTTAGCTCCCGGGACAGTCATCAAGGAGCAGTACTTC	CASSLAPGTVIKEQYF
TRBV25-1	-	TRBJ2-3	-	TGTGCCAGCAGTGAAGTGAAGGGGGTCCGCACAGATACGCAGTATTTT	CASSEVKGVRTDTQYF
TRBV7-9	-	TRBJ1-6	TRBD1	TGTGCCAGCAGCTTACCCGACAGGGGGCCGAATTCACCCCTCCACTTT	CASSLPDRGPNSPLHF
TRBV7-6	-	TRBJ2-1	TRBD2	TGTGCCAGCAGCTTTTCTAGCGGTCTCTACAATGAGCAGTTCTTC	CASSFSSGLYNEQFF
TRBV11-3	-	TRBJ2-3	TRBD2	TGTGCCATAGCGGGCCTTAGCACAGATACGCAGTATTTT	CAIAGLSTDTQYF
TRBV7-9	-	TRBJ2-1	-	TGTGCCAGCAGCTTAGGGACGACTAGGGTAGATCGTGAGCAGTTCTTC	CASSLGTTRVDREQFF
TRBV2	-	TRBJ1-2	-	TGTGCCAGCTTGCGCAGGGCACCGGGGGACTATGGCTACACCTTC	CASLRRAPGDYGYTF
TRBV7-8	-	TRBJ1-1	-	TGTGCCAGCATTGAGGAGCAGAACACTGAAGCTTTCTTT	CASIEEQNTEAFF
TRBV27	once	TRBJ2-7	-	TGTGCCAGCAGTTTAAGGGCCTGGGGTAGCGCCCTCTACGAGCAGTACTTC	CASSLRAWGSALYEQYF
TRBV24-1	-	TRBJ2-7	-	TGTGCCACCAGTGATTTAAACAGACCCTACGAGCAGTACTTC	CATSDLNRPYEQYF
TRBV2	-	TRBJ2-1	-	TGTGCCAGCAGCCGCGACTCCCTCGGGGAGCAGTTCTTC	CASSRDSLGEQFF
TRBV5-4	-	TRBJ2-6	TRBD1	TGTGCCAGCAGCTTGAAGAGGGACAGGGGGTACTCTGGGGCCAACGTCCTGACTTTC	CASSLKRDRGYSGANVLTF
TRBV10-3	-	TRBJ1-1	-	TGTGCCATCAGTCAACAGGGCAGTGGCACTGAAGCTTTCTTT	CAISQQGSGTEAFF
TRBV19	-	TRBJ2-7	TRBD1	TGTGCCAGTAGTTGGACAGGGATCAACGAGCAGTACTTC	CASSWTGINEQYF
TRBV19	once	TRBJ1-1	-	TGTGCCAGTAGACTTGACAGGCGAGGAGGCACTGAAGCTTTCTTT	CASRLDRRGGTEAFF